Included here is one T cell receptor beta chain sequence, with context. A J-beta primer mix and a sample-barcoded 5' primer were used in a second PCR of roughly 7 to 12 cycles. TCRdb re-derived calls from the 5' RACE reads in MiXCR, one entry per CDR3 protein. Of around 870,000 distinct CDR3 sequences in the sample, 29% were seen once. These data come from a study of blood T cells in healthy people across ages. Trimming shortened V by 4 bases and J by 8 bases, and 11 bases separated the two germline ends. Germline CDR1 LGHDT, CDR2 YNNKEL (reference sequence). The CDR3 covers 13 residues. What was sequenced was blood. The sequence was obtained from an elderly woman in good health. The chain combines TRBV3-1 with TRBJ2-2, with TRBD2 as a possible D gene (6 bases). CDR3 loop: CASSLISGGELFF. CDR3 coding DNA: TGTGCCAGCAGCCTCATTAGCGGAGGGGAGCTGTTTTTT.